This T cell receptor beta chain was documented in a study of blood T cell repertoires in COVID-19. On the study more broadly: The study drew acute and convalescent COVID-19 samples from the United States, Italy and Spain. The cDNA or gDNA used as material had been derived from T cells, B-cell-depleted T cells, or PBMCs.

From germline, CDR1 is MGHDK and CDR2 SYGVNS. This CDR3 is 16 amino acids long. V was clipped by 4 bases and J by 0 bases; unmatched bases: 5. Original methodology: For nucleated cells, counts were estimated from reference gene primer amplification. Data came from immunoSEQ multiplex PCR; TCRdb stores just in-frame clones and leaves some out. Clone size and V and J calls were adopted from that table, with D and trimming inferred from the DNA. Of under 150,000 clones listed, about 87% are singletons. Sequenced sample: peripheral blood. This chain connects TRBV25-1 to TRBJ2-1; 8 bases agree with TRBD1. The source of this sequence is a human donor in a cohort sampled during active COVID-19. CDR3 loop: CASSGLGQGSYNEQFF. In DNA form, the CDR3 reads TGTGCCAGCAGTGGTCTCGGACAGGGCTCCTACAATGAGCAGTTCTTC. Full variable domain (missing parts from reference TRBV25-1 and TRBJ2-1): EADIYQTPRYLVIGTGKKITLECSQTMGHDKMYWYQQDPGMELHLIHYSYGVNSTEKGDLSSESTVSRIRTEHFPLTLESARPSHTSQYLCASSGLGQGSYNEQFFGPGTRLTVL.